Given below is one T cell receptor (beta chain) in context. CDR1 is SGHDT, CDR2 YYEEEE, per germline. The CDR3 length is 13 residues. V was shortened by 2 bases and J by 7 bases, with 11 bases between the two germline ends. With 60 Vbeta and 13 Jbeta primers, the PCR was carried out. Data came from immunoSEQ multiplex PCR; TCRdb stores just in-frame clones and leaves some out. The sample lists 110,000 or so clones, roughly 70% seen once, with roughly 8.3% in the top ten. The sample originates from a study of cytomegalovirus exposure and HLA in healthy donors. The chain recombines TRBV5-6 with TRBJ2-3, with a weak D call TRBD2 (6 bases). This receptor was identified in a young man in good health and CMV-seropositive. Sequences were obtained from PBMCs. In nucleotides, the CDR3 is TGTGCCAGCAGCTTACCGGGGACTTATACGCAGTATTTT. It is translated as CASSLPGTYTQYF.